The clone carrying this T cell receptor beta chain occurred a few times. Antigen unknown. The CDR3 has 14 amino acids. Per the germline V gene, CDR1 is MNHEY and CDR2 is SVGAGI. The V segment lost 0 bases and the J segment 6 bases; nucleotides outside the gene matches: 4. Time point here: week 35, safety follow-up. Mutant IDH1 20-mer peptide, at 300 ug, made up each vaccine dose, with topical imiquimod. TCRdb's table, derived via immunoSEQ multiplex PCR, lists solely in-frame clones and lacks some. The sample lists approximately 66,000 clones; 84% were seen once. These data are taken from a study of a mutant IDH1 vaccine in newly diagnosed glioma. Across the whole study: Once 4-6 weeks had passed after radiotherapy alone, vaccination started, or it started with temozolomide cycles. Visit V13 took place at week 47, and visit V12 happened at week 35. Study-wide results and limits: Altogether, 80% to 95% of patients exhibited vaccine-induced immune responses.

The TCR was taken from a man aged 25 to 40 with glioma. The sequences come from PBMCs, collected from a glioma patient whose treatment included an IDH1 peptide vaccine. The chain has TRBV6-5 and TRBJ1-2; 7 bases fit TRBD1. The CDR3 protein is CASSYSDRRDGYTF. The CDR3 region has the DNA TGTGCCAGCAGTTACTCGGACAGGAGGGATGGCTACACCTTC.